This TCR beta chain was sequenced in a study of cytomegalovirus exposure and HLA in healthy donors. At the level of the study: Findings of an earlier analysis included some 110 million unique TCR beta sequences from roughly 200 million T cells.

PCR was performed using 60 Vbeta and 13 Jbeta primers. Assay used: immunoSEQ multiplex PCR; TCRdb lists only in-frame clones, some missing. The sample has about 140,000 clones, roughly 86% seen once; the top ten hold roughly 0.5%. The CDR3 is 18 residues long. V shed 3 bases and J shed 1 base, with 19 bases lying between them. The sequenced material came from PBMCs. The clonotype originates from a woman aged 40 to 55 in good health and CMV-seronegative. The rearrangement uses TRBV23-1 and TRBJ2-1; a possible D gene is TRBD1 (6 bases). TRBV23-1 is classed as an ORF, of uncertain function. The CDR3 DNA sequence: TGCGCCAGCAGTCACCCTCCACAGGGAAATCTTTCCTACAATGAGCAGTTCTTC. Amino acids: CASSHPPQGNLSYNEQFF.